These 29 T cell receptor beta chains share one sample of origin, sequenced in a study of control samples from healthy donors and cancer patients. Assay used: immunoSEQ multiplex PCR; TCRdb lists only in-frame clones, some missing. The sample includes 170,000 or so clones, 85% to 95% of them seen just once. The sample taken for sequencing was blood. The receptors stem from a man aged 18 to 35 in good health.

V is TRBV18 and J is TRBJ2-7, with D unclear. From germline, CDR1 is KGHSH and CDR2 LQKENI. V lost 0 bases to trimming and J lost 3 bases, with 12 bases between them. This CDR3 is 15 amino acids long. The CDR3 DNA follows: TGTGCCAGCTCACCACCTAATCCCCAAGACTACGAGCAGTACTTC. Its protein is CASSPPNPQDYEQYF.

The genes are TRBV11-2 and TRBJ1-2, with D possibly matching TRBD1 (5 bases). CDR3 length: 14 amino acids. Trimming removed 1 base at V and 8 bases at J, with 14 bases between. CDR1 and CDR2 (germline): SGHAT, FQNNGV. Written as DNA, the CDR3 is TGTGCCAGCAGCTTAGTGCGGGGGGTACGAGGCTACACCTTC. It yields the protein CASSLVRGVRGYTF.

Remarks on this clone: Other DNA sequences in the sample encode the same CDR3. The chain couples TRBV12-3 or TRBV12-4 to TRBJ2-5; TRBD2 matches at 10 bases. The V gene end was trimmed by 5 bases and the J gene end by 5 bases; junction bases not matched to a gene: 2. The CDR3 loop spans 13 amino acids. CDR3 amino acids: CASSLTSGETQYF. As DNA, the CDR3 is TGTGCCAGCAGTCTGACTAGCGGGGAGACCCAGTACTTC.

The CDR3 coding sequence is TGCGCCAGCAGCTTGGCCTCTCCGGGACTAGCGGGGGGGCCCAACAATGAGCAGTTCTTC. Translating it yields CASSLASPGLAGGPNNEQFF. The V call is TRBV5-1, the J call TRBJ2-1; 16 positions agree with TRBD2. Trimming removed 0 bases from V and 5 bases from J; junction bases left unmatched: 11. The germline gives CDR1 SGHRS, CDR2 YFSETQ. CDR3 size: 20 residues.

V and J are TRBV24-1 and TRBJ1-2; a weak D match, TRBD1 (5 bases). Trimming stripped 4 bases from V and 3 bases from J, with 11 bases between. The CDR3 runs to 14 residues. Germline assignment: CDR1 KGHDR and CDR2 SFDVKD. The DNA for the CDR3 is TGTGCCACCAGTGACTCCGGGACCTACTATGGCTACACCTTC. This gives the protein CATSDSGTYYGYTF.

The chain is built from TRBV29-1 and TRBJ1-6; D is undetermined. The germline gives CDR1 SQVTM, CDR2 ANQGSEA. Trimming removed 4 bases from V and 7 bases from J, with 11 bases in between. The CDR3 is 13 residues long. The CDR3 sequence is CSVGEEGNSPLHF. The CDR3 DNA is TGCAGCGTTGGTGAGGAAGGAAATTCACCCCTCCACTTT.

The chain joins TRBV28 to TRBJ1-5; TRBD1 agrees at 7 bases. The CDR3 length is 15 residues. The germline V gene has CDR1 MDHEN and CDR2 SYDVKM. After removal of 4 bases from V and 7 bases from J, the junction contained 10 bases not matched to a gene. CDR3 amino acids: CASSSRQGSRQPQHF. For the CDR3, the DNA is TGTGCCAGCAGTTCCCGACAGGGTTCTAGACAGCCCCAGCATTTT.

This clone is a singleton in its sample. The chain is built from TRBV28 and TRBJ1-1; TRBD1 matches 9 bases. The length of the CDR3 is 16 residues. V gave up 1 base and J gave up 5 bases; unmatched junction bases: 8. In germline, CDR1 is MDHEN, CDR2 SYDVKM. The CDR3 reads CASSLYRTGDRTEAFF. DNA of the CDR3: TGTGCCAGCAGTTTATATCGGACAGGGGATCGAACTGAAGCTTTCTTT.

The chain combines TRBV4-2 with TRBJ2-3, with 8 bases aligning to TRBD2. V lost 8 bases to trimming and J lost 6 bases; unmatched junction nucleotides: 7. The CDR3 consists of 13 residues. Germline V gene data show CDR1 as LGHNA and CDR2 as YNFKEQ. CDR3 coding DNA: TGTGCCAGCGGAACGGGGGGGAGGGATACGCAGTATTTT. This codes for CASGTGGRDTQYF.

V usage is TRBV5-6 and J usage is TRBJ1-4, with D perhaps TRBD1 (6 bases). Looked up from germline, CDR1 is SGHDT and CDR2 is YYEEEE. V lost 5 bases to trimming and J lost 3 bases, with 11 bases between them. This CDR3 has 14 amino acids. The CDR3 region has the DNA TGTGCCAGCAGTTCTCAGGGGTCTAATGAAAAACTGTTTTTT. It encodes CASSSQGSNEKLFF.

This chain connects TRBV6-2 or TRBV6-3 to TRBJ1-6; weak D call: TRBD1 (6 bases). Germline lookup yields CDR1 MNHEY and CDR2 SVGEGT. V was cut by 5 bases and J by 0 bases, with 23 bases left in between. CDR3 length: 20 amino acids. CDR3 amino acids: CASSNPTGKMASSYNSPLHF. As DNA, the CDR3 is TGTGCCAGCAGTAACCCGACAGGAAAAATGGCAAGCTCCTATAATTCACCCCTCCACTTT.

The genes are TRBV2 and TRBJ2-7; TRBD1 agrees at 8 bases. Germline V gene sequence: CDR1 SNHLY, CDR2 FYNNEI. The CDR3 runs 14 residues. The ends lost 4 bases at V and 0 bases at J; junction bases unmatched: 2. CDR3 coding DNA: TGTGCCAGCAGTGTACAGGGGGTCTCCTACGAGCAGTACTTC. Translation: CASSVQGVSYEQYF.

This rearrangement joins TRBV30 to TRBJ2-7; D is perhaps TRBD1 (5 bases). Germline loops: CDR1 GTSNPN, CDR2 SVGIG (reference sequence). The V gene lost 2 bases and the J gene lost 5 bases, with 10 bases spanning the gap. The length of the CDR3 is 12 residues. CDR3 region: CAWSPSGNEQYF. The CDR3 coding sequence is TGTGCCTGGAGTCCGTCAGGGAACGAGCAGTACTTC.

The table lists this clone with a count of one. This rearrangement joins TRBV18 to TRBJ1-1; possibly TRBD1 for D (6 bases). The CDR3 is 16 residues long. Trimming removed 0 bases at V and 3 bases at J, with 14 bases between. Germline assignment: CDR1 KGHSH and CDR2 LQKENI. The CDR3 protein is CASSPPAGGGDTEAFF. The CDR3 DNA reads TGTGCCAGCTCACCACCAGCTGGGGGCGGTGACACTGAAGCTTTCTTT.

This clone has only one observation. The chain is built from TRBV5-1 and TRBJ2-3; TRBD1 agrees at 9 bases. Germline V gene sequence: CDR1 SGHRS, CDR2 YFSETQ. With 4 bases clipped from V and 10 bases from J, the junction kept 22 bases outside the gene matches. The CDR3 is 18 residues long. CDR3 in amino acids: CASSPQLSGTGTTSSQYF. CDR3 coding DNA: TGCGCCAGCAGCCCACAACTGTCCGGGACAGGGACAACATCGTCGCAGTATTTT.

As regards this clone: Other DNA variants within this sample encode the same CDR3. The chain combines TRBV23-1 with TRBJ1-1; 8 nucleotides agree with TRBD1. TRBV23-1 is reported as an ORF; its role is uncertain. Trimming cost V 3 bases and J 8 bases; bases outside gene matches: 11. The CDR3 sequence is 15 residues long. CDR3 nucleotide sequence: TGCGCCAGCAGTCATAGACTACAGGGGGTTTCCGAAGCTTTCTTT. Translation: CASSHRLQGVSEAFF.

This clone appeared once. V is TRBV2 and J is TRBJ1-5; D gene unclear. V was trimmed by 5 bases and J by 4 bases, leaving 9 bases between them. Germline CDR1 reads SNHLY; CDR2 reads FYNNEI. This CDR3 is built from 13 residues. CDR3 DNA: TGTGCCAGCAGTTACGGGGATAATCAGCCCCAGCATTTT. This translates into CASSYGDNQPQHF.

V is TRBV5-5 and J is TRBJ2-3; TRBD2 matches at 8 bases. CDR1 and CDR2 (germline): SGHKS, YYEKEE (reference sequence). V was clipped by 1 base and J by 2 bases; unmatched bases: 15. The CDR3 spans 19 residues. The CDR3 nucleotides are TGTGCCAGCAGCTTGAGTCTAGTCCGGAGCGGGGGCCACACAGATACGCAGTATTTT. It specifies CASSLSLVRSGGHTDTQYF.

The gene calls are TRBV9 and TRBJ1-5; no definite D call. From germline, CDR1 is SGDLS and CDR2 YYNGEE. Trimming removed 0 bases at V and 5 bases at J, with 6 bases between. The CDR3 is 13 residues long. For the CDR3, the DNA is TGTGCCAGCAGCGTAGGGGTGGATCAGCCCCAGCATTTT. This encodes CASSVGVDQPQHF.

A remark on this clone: Other DNA sequences in the same sample also yield this CDR3. This chain joins TRBV5-1 and TRBJ2-7, with a weak D call TRBD1 (6 bases). V was pared by 3 bases and J by 5 bases, with 21 bases between. This CDR3 contains 16 residues. Germline CDR1 and CDR2: SGHRS and YFSETQ. CDR3 sequence reads: CASSWQGKGNLDEQYF. The CDR3 coding sequence is TGCGCCAGCAGCTGGCAGGGGAAGGGGAACCTTGACGAGCAGTACTTC.

The chain joins TRBV6-1 to TRBJ2-7; D remains ambiguous. From germline, CDR1 is MNHNS and CDR2 SASEGT. V was cut by 1 base and J by 1 base, with 8 bases left in between. CDR3 size: 14 residues. DNA for the CDR3: TGTGCCAGCAGTGAAGGGATGGGATCCTACGAGCAGTACTTC. Protein sequence: CASSEGMGSYEQYF.

This clone was observed once. The chain joins TRBV24-1 to TRBJ2-5; D is unresolved. CDR3 length: 14 residues. Trimming removed 2 bases at V and 3 bases at J, with 9 bases between. Germline V gives CDR1 KGHDR, CDR2 SFDVKD. This CDR3 reads CATSDSAPEETQYF. CDR3 coding DNA: TGTGCCACCAGTGATTCGGCGCCTGAAGAGACCCAGTACTTC.

The V and J genes are TRBV5-6 and TRBJ2-5, with 7 bases that match TRBD1. V shed 6 bases and J 2 bases; nucleotides not matched to a gene: 4. Germline V gene data show CDR1 as SGHDT and CDR2 as YYEEEE. The CDR3 contains 13 residues. The CDR3 bases are TGTGCCAGCACCGGGACAGATCAAGAGACCCAGTACTTC. It is translated as CASTGTDQETQYF.

The genes are TRBV5-5 and TRBJ1-5, with D possibly TRBD1 on 6 matching bases. Trimming left V 0 bases short and J 3 bases short, with 16 bases between. Germline V lookup: CDR1 SGHKS, CDR2 YYEKEE (reference sequence). The CDR3 covers 17 residues. CDR3 sequence: CASSLVAGGADNQPQHF. CDR3 DNA sequence: TGTGCCAGCAGCTTGGTAGCCGGGGGCGCGGACAATCAGCCCCAGCATTTT.

The chain employs TRBV18 and TRBJ1-1; 10 bases fit TRBD1. Trimming cost V 2 bases and J 7 bases; bases outside gene matches: 4. Looked up from germline, CDR1 is KGHSH and CDR2 is LQKENI. This CDR3 spans 14 amino acids. This CDR3 reads CASSPDRGQGEAFF. Here the CDR3 DNA reads TGTGCCAGCTCACCAGACAGGGGGCAGGGTGAAGCTTTCTTT.

The chain has TRBV5-4 and TRBJ2-7; the match to TRBD1 covers 7 bases. The trim removed 4 bases at V and 2 bases at J, leaving 9 bases unmatched. From germline, CDR1 is SGHNT and CDR2 YYREEE (reference sequence). The CDR3 is 15 residues long. For the CDR3, the DNA is TGTGCCAGCAGCAAAGGGACAGATATTACCTACGAGCAGTACTTC. Translation: CASSKGTDITYEQYF.

This clone was seen just once. This rearrangement joins TRBV3-1 (or the pseudogene TRBV3-2) to TRBJ1-2; 10 nucleotides agree with TRBD1. This CDR3 is 15 amino acids long. Per the germline V gene, CDR1 is LGHDT and CDR2 is YNNKEL (reference sequence). After removal of 0 bases from V and 8 bases from J, the junction contained 6 bases not matched to a gene. Written as DNA, the CDR3 is TGTGCCAGCAGCCAAGAAGGGGACAGGGGTGGCGGCTACACCTTC. Translating it yields CASSQEGDRGGGYTF.

The chain joins TRBV9 to TRBJ1-2, with D tentatively TRBD1 (6 bases). The length of the CDR3 is 13 residues. Trimming took 5 bases from V and 2 from J, leaving 10 bases between them. CDR1 is SGDLS, CDR2 YYNGEE, per germline. The CDR3 is CASRATGNYGYTF. The CDR3 region has the DNA TGTGCCAGCAGAGCGACAGGAAACTATGGCTACACCTTC. The full variable domain, with the rest looked up from reference TRBV9 and TRBJ1-2, is DSGVTQTPKHLITATGQRVTLRCSPRSGDLSVYWYQQSLDQGLQFLIQYYNGEERAKGNILERFSAQQFPDLHSELNLSSLELGDSALYFCASRATGNYGYTFGSGTRLTVV.

A single count supports this clone. The V gene is TRBV19, the J gene TRBJ2-1; D is unclear. The CDR3 runs 14 residues. Germline CDR1 LNHDA, CDR2 SQIVND (reference sequence). V dropped 6 bases and J dropped 3 bases, with 12 bases sitting between them. The CDR3 is CASSLGQNYNEQFF. Written as DNA, the CDR3 is TGTGCCAGTAGCTTGGGTCAGAACTACAATGAGCAGTTCTTC.